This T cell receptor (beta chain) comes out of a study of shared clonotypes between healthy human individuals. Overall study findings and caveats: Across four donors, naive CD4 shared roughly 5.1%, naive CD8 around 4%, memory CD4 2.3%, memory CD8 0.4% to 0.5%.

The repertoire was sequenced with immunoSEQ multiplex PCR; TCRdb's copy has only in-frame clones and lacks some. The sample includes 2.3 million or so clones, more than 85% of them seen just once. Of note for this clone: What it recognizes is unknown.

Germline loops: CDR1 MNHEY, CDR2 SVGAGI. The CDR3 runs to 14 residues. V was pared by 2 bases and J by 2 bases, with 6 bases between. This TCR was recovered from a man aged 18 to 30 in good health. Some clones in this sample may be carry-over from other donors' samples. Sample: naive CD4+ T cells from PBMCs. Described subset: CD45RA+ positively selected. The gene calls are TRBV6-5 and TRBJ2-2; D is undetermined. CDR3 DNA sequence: TGTGCCAGCAGTTACCCAAGAAACACCGGGGAGCTGTTTTTT. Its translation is CASSYPRNTGELFF.